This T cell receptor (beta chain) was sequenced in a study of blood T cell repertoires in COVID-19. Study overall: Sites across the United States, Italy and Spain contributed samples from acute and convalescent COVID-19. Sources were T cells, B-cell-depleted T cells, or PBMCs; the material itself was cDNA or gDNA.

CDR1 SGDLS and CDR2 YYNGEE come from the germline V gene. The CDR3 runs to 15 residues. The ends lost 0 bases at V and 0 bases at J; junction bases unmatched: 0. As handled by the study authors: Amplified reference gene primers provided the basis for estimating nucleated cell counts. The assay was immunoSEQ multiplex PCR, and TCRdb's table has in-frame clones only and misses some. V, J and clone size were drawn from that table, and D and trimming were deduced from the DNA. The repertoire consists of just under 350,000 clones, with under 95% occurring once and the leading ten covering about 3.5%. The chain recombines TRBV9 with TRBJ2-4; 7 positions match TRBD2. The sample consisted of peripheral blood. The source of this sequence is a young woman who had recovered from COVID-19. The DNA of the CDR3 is TGTGCCAGCAGCGTAGGCGGGAGAGCCAAAAACATTCAGTACTTC. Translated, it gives CASSVGGRAKNIQYF.